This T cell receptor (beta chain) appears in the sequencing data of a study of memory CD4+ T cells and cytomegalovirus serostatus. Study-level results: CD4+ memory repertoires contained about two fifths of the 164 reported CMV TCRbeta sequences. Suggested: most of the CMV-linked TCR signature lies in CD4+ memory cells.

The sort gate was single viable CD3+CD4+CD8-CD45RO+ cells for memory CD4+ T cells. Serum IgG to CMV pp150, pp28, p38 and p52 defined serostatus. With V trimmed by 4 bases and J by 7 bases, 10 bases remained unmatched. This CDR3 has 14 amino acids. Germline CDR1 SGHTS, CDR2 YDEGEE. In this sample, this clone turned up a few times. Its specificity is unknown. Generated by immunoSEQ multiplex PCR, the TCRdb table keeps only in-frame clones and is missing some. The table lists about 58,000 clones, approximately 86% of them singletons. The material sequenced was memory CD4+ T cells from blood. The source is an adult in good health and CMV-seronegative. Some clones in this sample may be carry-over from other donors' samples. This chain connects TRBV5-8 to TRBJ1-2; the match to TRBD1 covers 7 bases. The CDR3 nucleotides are TGTGCCAGCAGCCTTAGACAGGGAGGCCTTGGCTACACCTTC. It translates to CASSLRQGGLGYTF.